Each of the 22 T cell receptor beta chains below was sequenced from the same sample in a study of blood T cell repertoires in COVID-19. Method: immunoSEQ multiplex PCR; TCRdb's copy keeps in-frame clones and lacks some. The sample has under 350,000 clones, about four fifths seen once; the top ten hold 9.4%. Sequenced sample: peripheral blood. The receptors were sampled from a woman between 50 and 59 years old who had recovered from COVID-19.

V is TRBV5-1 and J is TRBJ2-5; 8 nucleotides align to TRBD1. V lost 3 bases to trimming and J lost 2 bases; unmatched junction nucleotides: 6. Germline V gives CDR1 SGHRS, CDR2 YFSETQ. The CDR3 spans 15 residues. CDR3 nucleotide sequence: TGCGCCAGCAGCTCGGGACAGGCGAGACAAGAGACCCAGTACTTC. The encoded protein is CASSSGQARQETQYF.

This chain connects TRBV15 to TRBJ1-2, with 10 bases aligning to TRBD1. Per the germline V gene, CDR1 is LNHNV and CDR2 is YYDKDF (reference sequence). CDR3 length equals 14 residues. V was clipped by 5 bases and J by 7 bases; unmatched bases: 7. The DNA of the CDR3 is TGTGCCACCAGCCCCGGACAGGGGGTATCTGGCTACACCTTC. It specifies CATSPGQGVSGYTF. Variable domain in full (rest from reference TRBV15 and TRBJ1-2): DAMVIQNPRYQVTQFGKPVTLSCSQTLNHNVMYWYQQKSSQAPKLLFHYYDKDFNNEADTPDNFQSRRPNTSFCFLDIRSPGLGDTAMYLCATSPGQGVSGYTFGSGTRLTVV.

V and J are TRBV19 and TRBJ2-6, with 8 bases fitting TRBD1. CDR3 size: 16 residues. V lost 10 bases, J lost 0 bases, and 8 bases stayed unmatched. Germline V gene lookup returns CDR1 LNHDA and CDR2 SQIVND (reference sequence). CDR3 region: CATTTGANSGANVLTF. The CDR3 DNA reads TGTGCCACCACGACAGGGGCCAACTCTGGGGCCAACGTCCTGACTTTC.

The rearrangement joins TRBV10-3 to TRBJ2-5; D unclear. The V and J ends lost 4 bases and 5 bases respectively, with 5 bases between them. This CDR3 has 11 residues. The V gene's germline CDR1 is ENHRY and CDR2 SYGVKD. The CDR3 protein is CAISAAETQYF. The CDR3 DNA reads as TGTGCCATCAGTGCCGCGGAGACCCAGTACTTC.

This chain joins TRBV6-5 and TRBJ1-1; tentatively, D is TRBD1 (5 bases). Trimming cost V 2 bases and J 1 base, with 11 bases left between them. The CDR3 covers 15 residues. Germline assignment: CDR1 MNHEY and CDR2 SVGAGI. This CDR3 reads CASSYPGRGNTEAFF. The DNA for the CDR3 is TGTGCCAGCAGTTACCCGGGTAGGGGGAACACTGAAGCTTTCTTT.

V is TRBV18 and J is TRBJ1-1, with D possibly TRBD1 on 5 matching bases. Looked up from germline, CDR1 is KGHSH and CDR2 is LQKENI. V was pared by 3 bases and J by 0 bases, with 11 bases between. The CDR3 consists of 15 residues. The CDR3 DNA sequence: TGTGCCAGCTCACCGTCAGGGTTGATGAACACTGAAGCTTTCTTT. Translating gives CASSPSGLMNTEAFF.

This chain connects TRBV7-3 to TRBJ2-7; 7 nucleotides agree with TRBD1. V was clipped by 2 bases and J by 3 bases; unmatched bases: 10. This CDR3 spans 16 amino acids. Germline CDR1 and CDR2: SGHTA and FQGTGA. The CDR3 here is CASSLHPGTVYYEQYF. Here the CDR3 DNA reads TGTGCCAGCAGCTTACACCCCGGGACAGTCTACTACGAGCAGTACTTC. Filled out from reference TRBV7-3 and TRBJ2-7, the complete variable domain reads GAGVSQTPSNKVTEKGKYVELRCDPISGHTALYWYRQSLGQGPEFLIYFQGTGAADDSGLPNDRFFAVRPEGSVSTLKIQRTERGDSAVYLCASSLHPGTVYYEQYFGPGTRLTVT.

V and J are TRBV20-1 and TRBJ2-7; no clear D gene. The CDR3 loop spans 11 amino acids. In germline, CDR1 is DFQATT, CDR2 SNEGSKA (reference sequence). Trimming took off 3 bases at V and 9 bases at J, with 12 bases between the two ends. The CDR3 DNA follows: TGCAGTGCTAGTATGGCCCCCGTGCAGTACTTC. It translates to CSASMAPVQYF.

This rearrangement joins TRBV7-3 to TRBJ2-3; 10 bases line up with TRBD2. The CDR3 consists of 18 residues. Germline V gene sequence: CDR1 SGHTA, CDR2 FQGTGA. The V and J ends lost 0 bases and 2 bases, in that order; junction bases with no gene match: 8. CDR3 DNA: TGTGCCAGCAGCTTAACGTTAGTAGCGGGGGGACCCACAGATACGCAGTATTTT. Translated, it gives CASSLTLVAGGPTDTQYF.

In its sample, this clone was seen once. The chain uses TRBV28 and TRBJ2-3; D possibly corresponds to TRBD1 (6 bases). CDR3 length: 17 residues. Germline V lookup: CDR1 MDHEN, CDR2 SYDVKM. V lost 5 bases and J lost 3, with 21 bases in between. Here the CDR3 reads CASSPQQGLSGTDTQYF. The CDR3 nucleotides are TGTGCCAGCAGTCCCCAACAGGGCCTCTCTGGTACAGATACGCAGTATTTT.

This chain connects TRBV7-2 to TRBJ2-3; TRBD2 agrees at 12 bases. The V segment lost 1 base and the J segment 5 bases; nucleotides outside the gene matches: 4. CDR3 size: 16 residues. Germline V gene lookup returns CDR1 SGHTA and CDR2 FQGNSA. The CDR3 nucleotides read TGTGCCAGCAGCTTAGACCTAGCGGGGGGGCAAGATACGCAGTATTTT. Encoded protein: CASSLDLAGGQDTQYF.

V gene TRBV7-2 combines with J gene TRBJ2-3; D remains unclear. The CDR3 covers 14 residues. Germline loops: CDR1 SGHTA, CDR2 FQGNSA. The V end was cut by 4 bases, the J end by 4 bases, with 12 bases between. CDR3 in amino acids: CASSSTFSADTQYF. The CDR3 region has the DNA TGTGCCAGCAGCTCCACATTCTCTGCAGATACGCAGTATTTT.

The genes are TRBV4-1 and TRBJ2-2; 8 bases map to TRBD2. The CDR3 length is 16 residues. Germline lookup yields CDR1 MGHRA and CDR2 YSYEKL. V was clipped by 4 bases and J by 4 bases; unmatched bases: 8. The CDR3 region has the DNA TGCGCCAGCAGCCCGAACGGACTAGCTTTCACCGGGGAGCTGTTTTTT. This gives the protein CASSPNGLAFTGELFF.

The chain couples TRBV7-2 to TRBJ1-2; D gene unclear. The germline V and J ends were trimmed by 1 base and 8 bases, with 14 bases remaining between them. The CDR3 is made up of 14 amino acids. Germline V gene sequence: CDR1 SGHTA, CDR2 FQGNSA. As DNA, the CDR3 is TGTGCCAGCAGCTTAGGACGGCAGCGAGGAGGCTACACCTTC. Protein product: CASSLGRQRGGYTF. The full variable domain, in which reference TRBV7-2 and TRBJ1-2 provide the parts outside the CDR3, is GAGVSQSPSNKVTEKGKDVELRCDPISGHTALYWYRQSLGQGLEFLIYFQGNSAPDKSGLPSDRFSAERTGGSVSTLTIQRTQQEDSAVYLCASSLGRQRGGYTFGSGTRLTVV.

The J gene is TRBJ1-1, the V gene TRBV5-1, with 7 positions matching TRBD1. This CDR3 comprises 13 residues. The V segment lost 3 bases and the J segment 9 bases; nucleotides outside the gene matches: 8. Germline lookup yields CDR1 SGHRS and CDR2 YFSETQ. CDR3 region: CASSWDLTGQAFF. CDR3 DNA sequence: TGCGCCAGCAGCTGGGACTTGACAGGGCAAGCTTTCTTT.

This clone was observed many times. CDR3 in DNA: TGTGCCAGTAGTGAGGGGGCAACTAATGAAAAACTGTTTTTT. Amino acids: CASSEGATNEKLFF. V and J are TRBV27 and TRBJ1-4; tentatively, D is TRBD1 (6 bases). CDR3 length: 14 amino acids. CDR1 and CDR2 from the germline V gene are MNHEY and SMNVEV (reference sequence). V lost 9 bases to trimming and J lost 0 bases, with 11 bases between them.

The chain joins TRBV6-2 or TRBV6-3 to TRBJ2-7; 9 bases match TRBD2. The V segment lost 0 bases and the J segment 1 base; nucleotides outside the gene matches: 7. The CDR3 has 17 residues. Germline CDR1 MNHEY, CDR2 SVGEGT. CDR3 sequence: CASSYSMAGGPSYEQYF. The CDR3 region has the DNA TGTGCCAGCAGTTACTCGATGGCGGGAGGGCCATCCTACGAGCAGTACTTC.

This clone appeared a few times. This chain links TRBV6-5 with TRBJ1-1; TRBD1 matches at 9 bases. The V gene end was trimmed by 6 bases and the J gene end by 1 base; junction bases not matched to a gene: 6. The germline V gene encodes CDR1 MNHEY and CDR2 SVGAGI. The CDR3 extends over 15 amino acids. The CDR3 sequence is CASRSQGAGNTEAFF. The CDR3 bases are TGTGCCAGCAGATCACAGGGGGCTGGGAACACTGAAGCTTTCTTT.

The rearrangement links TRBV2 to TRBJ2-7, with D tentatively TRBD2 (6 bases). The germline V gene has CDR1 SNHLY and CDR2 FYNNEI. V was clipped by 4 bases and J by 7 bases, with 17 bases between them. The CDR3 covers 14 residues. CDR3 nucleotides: TGTGCCAGCAGTGTACGACTAGTACTCTATGAGCAGTACTTC. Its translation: CASSVRLVLYEQYF.

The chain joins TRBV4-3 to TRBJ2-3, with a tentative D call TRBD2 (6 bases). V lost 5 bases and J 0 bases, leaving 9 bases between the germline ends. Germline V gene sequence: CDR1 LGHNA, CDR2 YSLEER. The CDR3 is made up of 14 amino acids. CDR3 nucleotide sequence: TGCGCCAGCAGCGGGACTCTTAGCACAGATACGCAGTATTTT. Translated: CASSGTLSTDTQYF.

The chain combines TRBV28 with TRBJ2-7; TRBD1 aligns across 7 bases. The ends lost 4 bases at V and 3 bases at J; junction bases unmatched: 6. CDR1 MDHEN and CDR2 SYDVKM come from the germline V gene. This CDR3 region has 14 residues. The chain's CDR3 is CASSSLGQIYEQYF. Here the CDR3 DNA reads TGTGCCAGCAGTTCCCTGGGACAGATCTACGAGCAGTACTTC.

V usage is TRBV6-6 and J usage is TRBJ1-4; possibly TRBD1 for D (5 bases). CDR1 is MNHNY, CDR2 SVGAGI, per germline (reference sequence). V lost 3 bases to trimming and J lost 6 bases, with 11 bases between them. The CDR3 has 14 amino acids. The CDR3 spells CASSYPPGDEKLFF. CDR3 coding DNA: TGTGCCAGCAGTTATCCCCCGGGGGATGAAAAACTGTTTTTT.